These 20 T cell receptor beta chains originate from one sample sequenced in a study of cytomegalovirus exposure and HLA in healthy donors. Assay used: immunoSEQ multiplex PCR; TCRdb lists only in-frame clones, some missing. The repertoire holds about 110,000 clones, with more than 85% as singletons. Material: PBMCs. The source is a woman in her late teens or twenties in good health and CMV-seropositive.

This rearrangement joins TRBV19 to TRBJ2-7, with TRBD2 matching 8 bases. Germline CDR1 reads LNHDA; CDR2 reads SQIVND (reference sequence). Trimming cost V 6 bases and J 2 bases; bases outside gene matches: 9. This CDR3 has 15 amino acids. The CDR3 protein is CASSLKGLGPYEQYF. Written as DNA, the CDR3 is TGTGCCAGTAGCCTTAAGGGACTAGGGCCCTACGAGCAGTACTTC.

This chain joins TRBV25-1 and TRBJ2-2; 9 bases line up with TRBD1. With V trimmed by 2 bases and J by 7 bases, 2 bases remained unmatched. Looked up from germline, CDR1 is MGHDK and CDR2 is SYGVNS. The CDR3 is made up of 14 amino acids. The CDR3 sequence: CASSEDRGVGELFF. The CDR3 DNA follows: TGTGCCAGCAGTGAAGACAGGGGGGTCGGGGAGCTGTTTTTT.

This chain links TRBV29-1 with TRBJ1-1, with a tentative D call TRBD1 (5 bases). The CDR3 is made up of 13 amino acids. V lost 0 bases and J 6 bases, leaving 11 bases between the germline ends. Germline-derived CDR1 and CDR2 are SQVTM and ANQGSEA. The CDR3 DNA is TGCAGCGTTGAAGAGTCGCGGGACTCTGAAGCTTTCTTT. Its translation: CSVEESRDSEAFF.

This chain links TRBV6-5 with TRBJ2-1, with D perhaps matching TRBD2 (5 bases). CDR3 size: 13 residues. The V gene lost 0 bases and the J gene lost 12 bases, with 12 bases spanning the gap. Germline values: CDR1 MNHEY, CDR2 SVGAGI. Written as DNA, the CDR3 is TGTGCCAGCAGTTACTCGAGTTCTGAGGGGCAGTTCTTC. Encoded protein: CASSYSSSEGQFF.

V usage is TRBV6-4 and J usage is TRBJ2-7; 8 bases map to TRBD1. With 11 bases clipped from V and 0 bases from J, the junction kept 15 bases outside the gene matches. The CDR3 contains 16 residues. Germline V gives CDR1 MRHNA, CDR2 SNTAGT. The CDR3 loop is CAAPGQGASPSYEQYF. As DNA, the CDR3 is TGTGCCGCCCCTGGGCAGGGGGCATCCCCCTCCTACGAGCAGTACTTC.

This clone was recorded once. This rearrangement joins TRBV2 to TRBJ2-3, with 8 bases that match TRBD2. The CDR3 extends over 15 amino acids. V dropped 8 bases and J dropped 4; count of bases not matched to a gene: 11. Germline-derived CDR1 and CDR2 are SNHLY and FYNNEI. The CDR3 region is CASSKREPRSDTQYF. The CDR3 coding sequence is TGTGCCAGCTCTAAGCGGGAGCCGAGATCAGATACGCAGTATTTT.

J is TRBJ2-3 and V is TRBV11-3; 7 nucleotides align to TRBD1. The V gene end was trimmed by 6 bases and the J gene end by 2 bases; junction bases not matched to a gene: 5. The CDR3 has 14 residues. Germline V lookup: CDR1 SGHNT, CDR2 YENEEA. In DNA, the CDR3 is TGTGCCAGCAGTTTTGACAGGGTCACAGATACGCAGTATTTT. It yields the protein CASSFDRVTDTQYF. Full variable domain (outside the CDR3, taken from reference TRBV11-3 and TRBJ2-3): EAGVVQSPRYKIIEKKQPVAFWCNPISGHNTLYWYLQNLGQGPELLIRYENEEAVDDSQLPKDRFSAERLKGVDSTLKIQPAELGDSAVYLCASSFDRVTDTQYFGPGTRLTVL.

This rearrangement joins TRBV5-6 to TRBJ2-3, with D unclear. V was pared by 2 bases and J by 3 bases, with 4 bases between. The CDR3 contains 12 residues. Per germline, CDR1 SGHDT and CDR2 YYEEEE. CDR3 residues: CASSFGTDTQYF. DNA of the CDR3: TGTGCCAGCAGCTTCGGGACAGATACGCAGTATTTT.

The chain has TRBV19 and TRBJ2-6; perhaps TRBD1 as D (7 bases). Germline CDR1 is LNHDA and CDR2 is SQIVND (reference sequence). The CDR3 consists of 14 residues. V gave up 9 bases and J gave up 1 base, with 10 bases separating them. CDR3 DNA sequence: TGTGCCAGCTCAGGGGGGTCTGGGGCCAACGTCCTGACTTTC. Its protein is CASSGGSGANVLTF.

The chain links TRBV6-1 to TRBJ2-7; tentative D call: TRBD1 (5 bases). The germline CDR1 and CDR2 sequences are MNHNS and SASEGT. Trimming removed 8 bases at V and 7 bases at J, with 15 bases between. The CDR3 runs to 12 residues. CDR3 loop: CASAGKLREQYF. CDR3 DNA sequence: TGTGCCAGCGCAGGGAAGCTACGGGAGCAGTACTTC.

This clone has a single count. CDR3 bases: TGTGCCAGCAGATCTTTACGCCGCGATTACTATGGCTACACCTTC. Translated, it gives CASRSLRRDYYGYTF. The V and J genes are TRBV11-2 and TRBJ1-2; D is unclear. Germline CDR1 and CDR2: SGHAT and FQNNGV. The length of the CDR3 is 15 residues. The V end was cut by 6 bases, the J end by 3 bases, with 17 bases between.

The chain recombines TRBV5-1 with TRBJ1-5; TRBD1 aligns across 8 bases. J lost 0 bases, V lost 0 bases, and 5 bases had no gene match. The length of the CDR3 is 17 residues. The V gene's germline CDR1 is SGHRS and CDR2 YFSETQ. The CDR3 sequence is CASSLEAGGSSNQPQHF. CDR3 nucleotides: TGCGCCAGCAGCTTGGAGGCAGGGGGCTCTAGCAATCAGCCCCAGCATTTT.

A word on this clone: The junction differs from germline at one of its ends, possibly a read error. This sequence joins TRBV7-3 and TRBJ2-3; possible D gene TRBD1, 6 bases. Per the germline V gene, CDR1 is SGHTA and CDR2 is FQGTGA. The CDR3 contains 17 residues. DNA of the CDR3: TGTGCCAGCAGCCTAACCCCTAGGGGGAGAGGCACAGATACGCAGTATTTT. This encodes CASSLTPRGRGTDTQYF.

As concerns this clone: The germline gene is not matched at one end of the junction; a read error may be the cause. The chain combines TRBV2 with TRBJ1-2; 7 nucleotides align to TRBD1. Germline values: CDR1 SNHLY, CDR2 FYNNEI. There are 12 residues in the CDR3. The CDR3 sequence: CASRPPGQTLHF. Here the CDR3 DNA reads TGTGCCAGCAGACCGCCGGGACAGACGTTACACTTC.

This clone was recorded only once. In DNA form, the CDR3 reads TGTGCCAGCAGCGCTAGAGGATACTCTGGAAACACCATATATTTT. Residues: CASSARGYSGNTIYF. The rearrangement joins TRBV9 to TRBJ1-3; no firm D call. Between the trimmed V and J ends, which lost 3 bases and 0 bases, there was a span of 10 bases. In germline, CDR1 is SGDLS, CDR2 YYNGEE. This CDR3 comprises 15 residues.

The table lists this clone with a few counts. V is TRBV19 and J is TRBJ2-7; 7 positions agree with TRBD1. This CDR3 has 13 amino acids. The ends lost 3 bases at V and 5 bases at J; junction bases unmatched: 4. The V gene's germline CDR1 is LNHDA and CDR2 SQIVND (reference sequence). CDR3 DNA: TGTGCCAGTAGTATTAACGACAGGGACGAGCAGTACTTC. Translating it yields CASSINDRDEQYF.

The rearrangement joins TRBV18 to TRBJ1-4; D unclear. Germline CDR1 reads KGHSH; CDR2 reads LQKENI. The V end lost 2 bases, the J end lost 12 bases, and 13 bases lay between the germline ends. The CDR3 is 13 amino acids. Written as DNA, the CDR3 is TGTGCCAGCTCACCAAGGCAAGGGAGAGAACTGTTTTTT. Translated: CASSPRQGRELFF. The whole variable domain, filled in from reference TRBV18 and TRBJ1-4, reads NAGVMQNPRHLVRRRGQEARLRCSPMKGHSHVYWYRQLPEEGLKFMVYLQKENIIDESGMPKERFSAEFPKEGPSILRIQQVVRGDSAAYFCASSPRQGRELFFGSGTQLSVL.

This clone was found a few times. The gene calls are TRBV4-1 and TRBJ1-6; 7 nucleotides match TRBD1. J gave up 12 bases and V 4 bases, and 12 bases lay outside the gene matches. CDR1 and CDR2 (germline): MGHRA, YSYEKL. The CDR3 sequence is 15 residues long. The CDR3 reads CASSPPDRARRPLHF. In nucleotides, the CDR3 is TGCGCCAGCAGCCCCCCCGACAGGGCCCGTCGACCCCTCCACTTT.

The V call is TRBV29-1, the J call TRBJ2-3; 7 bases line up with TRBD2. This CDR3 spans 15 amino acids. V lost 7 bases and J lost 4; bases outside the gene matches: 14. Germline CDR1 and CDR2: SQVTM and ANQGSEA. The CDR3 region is CSAERTSVGPDTQYF. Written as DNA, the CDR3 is TGCAGCGCCGAGCGGACTAGTGTCGGTCCAGATACGCAGTATTTT.

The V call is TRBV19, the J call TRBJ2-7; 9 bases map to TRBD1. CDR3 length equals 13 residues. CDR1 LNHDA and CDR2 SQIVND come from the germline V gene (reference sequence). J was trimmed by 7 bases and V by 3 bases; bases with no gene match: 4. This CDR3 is CASSMDRGREQYF. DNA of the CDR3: TGTGCCAGTAGTATGGACAGGGGACGGGAGCAGTACTTC.